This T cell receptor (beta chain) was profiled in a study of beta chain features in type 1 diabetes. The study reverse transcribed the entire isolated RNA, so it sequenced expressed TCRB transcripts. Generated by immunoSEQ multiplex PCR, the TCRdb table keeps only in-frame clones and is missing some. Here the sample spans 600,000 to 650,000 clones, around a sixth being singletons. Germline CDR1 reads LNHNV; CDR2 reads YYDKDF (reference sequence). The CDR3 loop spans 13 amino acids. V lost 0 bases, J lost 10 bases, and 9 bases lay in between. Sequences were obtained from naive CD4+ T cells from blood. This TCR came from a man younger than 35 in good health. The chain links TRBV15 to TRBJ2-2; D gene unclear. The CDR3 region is CATSRDWSVELFF. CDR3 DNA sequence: TGTGCCACCAGCAGAGATTGGAGCGTGGAGCTGTTTTTT.